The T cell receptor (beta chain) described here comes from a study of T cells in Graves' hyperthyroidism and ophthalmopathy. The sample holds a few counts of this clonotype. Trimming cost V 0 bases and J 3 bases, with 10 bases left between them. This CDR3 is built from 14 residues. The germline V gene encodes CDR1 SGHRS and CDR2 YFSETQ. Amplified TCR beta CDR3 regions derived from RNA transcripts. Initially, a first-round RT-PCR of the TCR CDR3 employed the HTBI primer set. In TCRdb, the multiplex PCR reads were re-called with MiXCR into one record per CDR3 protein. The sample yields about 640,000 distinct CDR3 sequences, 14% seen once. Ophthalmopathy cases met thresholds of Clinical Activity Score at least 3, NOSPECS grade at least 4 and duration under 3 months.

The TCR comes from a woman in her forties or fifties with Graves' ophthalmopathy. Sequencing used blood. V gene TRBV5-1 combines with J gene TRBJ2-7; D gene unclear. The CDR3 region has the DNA TGCGCCAGCAGCTTGGCTGGCGACCACTACGAGCAGTACTTC. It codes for CASSLAGDHYEQYF.